This T cell receptor (beta chain) derives from a study of blood T cell repertoires in COVID-19 (dated by TCRdb to about 2020). Some background on the complete study: Samples from collaborators originated in the United States, Italy and Spain and spanned both the acute and convalescent phases of COVID-19. The material from the prospective study consisted of cDNA or gDNA derived from T cells, B-cell-depleted T cells, or PBMCs. Subjects who had been exposed to COVID-19, were actively infected with it, or had recovered from it provided the deeply sampled blood TCRbeta repertoires that made up the dataset. The repertoires were released in a freely available public database meant as a resource for research on the immune response to SARS-CoV-2. Samples were obtained from the ongoing ImmuneRACE study (first 160 participants) and from 950 to 1,500 subjects provided by 6 global collaborators. The sample metadata nearly always contained a de-identified subject ID, COVID-19 status, age in years and sex. HLA class I and class II types, where available, came from metadata supplied by the sample provider rather than from assay-based typing.

At one collaborating source in Seattle, patients were enrolled during active infection and were followed longitudinally through the course of disease. The collaborating institutions used their own protocols to collect whole blood in K2EDTA tubes. For TCRbeta analysis, collaborator samples were shipped as frozen whole blood, as isolated PBMCs, or as DNA extracted from either sample type. TCRbeta CDR3 regions were amplified from genomic DNA by means of the immunoSEQ Assay, a bias-controlled multiplex PCR. The study's own analysis went as follows. Within the assay, amplification of reference gene primers was used to estimate how many nucleated cells each sample contained. Sequence reads were collapsed and filtered to measure the absolute abundance of every unique TCRbeta CDR3 rearrangement. For each sample, productive Simpson clonality was calculated by taking the square root of Simpson's diversity index across productive rearrangements. TCRdb took this table from immuneACCESS and kept in-frame rearrangements with V and J called. Such tables lack part of the clones; where checked against another copy, unresolved V genes explain under half of the gap, and the rest is unexplained. The V and J calls and clone size are taken from that table; D and trimming were inferred from the DNA. This sample holds about 480,000 clones; nearly 90% were observed only once. The ten largest account for about 0.91% of the sample.

With respect to this clone: It has no known antigen specificity. Per-base quality was not reported, and no clone a single base away is much larger than it.

Summary of the overall study and its limitations: The amount of clinical and demographic metadata varied by source and participant and was provided uncurated.

CDR1 is given as MNHEY and CDR2 as SVGAGI, both from the germline V gene. V was cut back by 4 bases and J by 6 bases, leaving a gap of 16 bases between them. The CDR3 sequence holds 15 residues, the cysteine and phenylalanine included. The CDR3 DNA has 45 bases and is translated from base 1. Material: peripheral blood. The sequence was collected from a young man with COVID-19, enrolled during active disease. The chain is assembled from TRBV6-5 and TRBJ2-1; perhaps TRBD1 is the D gene, with 6 bases matching. The CDR3 reads CASSLSPGQTNEQFF. The DNA sequence is TGTGCCAGCAGTTTGTCGCCGGGACAAACCAATGAGCAGTTCTTC.